This TCR beta chain is drawn from a study of human T cells and chemical hapten exposure. Study as a whole: DPC at 2% was the sensitizing agent, placed on roughly 2 cm by roughly 2 cm of upper inner arm skin.

This sample's time point: patch test 1, 2 weeks after DPC sensitization. Treatment described: therapeutic diphenylcyclopropenone sensitization with weekly scalp DPC. In its sample, this clonotype was seen a few times. A single record per CDR3 protein comes from TCRdb applying MiXCR to the RACE reads. This sample has around 340,000 distinct CDR3 sequences, with approximately 6.3% found just once. The germline V gene has CDR1 SEHNR and CDR2 FQNEAQ (reference sequence). The CDR3 has 16 amino acids. The ends lost 5 bases at V and 10 bases at J; junction bases unmatched: 14. The receptor was derived from a young woman with alopecia areata. Some clones in this sample may be carry-over from other donors' samples. The sample in question was whole blood, obtained in connection with sensitization to the hapten diphenylcyclopropenone (DPC). This sequence joins TRBV7-9 and TRBJ2-1, with 10 bases that match TRBD2. The CDR3 here is CASSPRGLAGEPEQFF. The DNA for the CDR3 is TGTGCCAGCAGCCCGAGGGGGCTAGCGGGGGAGCCGGAGCAGTTCTTC.